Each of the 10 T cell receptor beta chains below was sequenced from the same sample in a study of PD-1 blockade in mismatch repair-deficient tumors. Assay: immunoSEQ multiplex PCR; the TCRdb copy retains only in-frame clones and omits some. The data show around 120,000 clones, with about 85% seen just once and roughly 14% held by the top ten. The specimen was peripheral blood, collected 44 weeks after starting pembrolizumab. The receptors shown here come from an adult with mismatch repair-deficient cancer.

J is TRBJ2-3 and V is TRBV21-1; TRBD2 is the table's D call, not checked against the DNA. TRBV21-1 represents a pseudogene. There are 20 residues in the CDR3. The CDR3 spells CASSKRFRKLAVMLSWTQYF. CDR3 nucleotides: TGTGCCAGCAGCAAAAGATTTCGGAAACTAGCGGTCATGCTCAGTTGGACGCAGTATTTT.

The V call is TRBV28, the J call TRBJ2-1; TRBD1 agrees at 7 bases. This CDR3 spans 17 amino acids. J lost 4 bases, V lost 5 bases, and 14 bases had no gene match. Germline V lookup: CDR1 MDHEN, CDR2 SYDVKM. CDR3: CASSLPPTGLGYNEQFF. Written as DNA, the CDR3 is TGTGCCAGCAGTCTCCCTCCGACAGGGTTAGGGTACAATGAGCAGTTCTTC.

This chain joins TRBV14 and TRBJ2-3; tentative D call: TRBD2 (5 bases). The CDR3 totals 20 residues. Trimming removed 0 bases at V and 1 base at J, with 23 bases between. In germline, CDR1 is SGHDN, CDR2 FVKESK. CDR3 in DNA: TGTGCCAGCAGCCAAGATCGTTGGAGGCTAGGGAACGATCGCACAGATACGCAGTATTTT. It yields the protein CASSQDRWRLGNDRTDTQYF.

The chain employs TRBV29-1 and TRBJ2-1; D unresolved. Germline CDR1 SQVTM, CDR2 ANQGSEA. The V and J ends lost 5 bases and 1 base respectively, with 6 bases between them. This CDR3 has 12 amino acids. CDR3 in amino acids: CSVRASYNEQFF. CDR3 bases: TGCAGCGTTAGGGCGTCCTACAATGAGCAGTTCTTC.

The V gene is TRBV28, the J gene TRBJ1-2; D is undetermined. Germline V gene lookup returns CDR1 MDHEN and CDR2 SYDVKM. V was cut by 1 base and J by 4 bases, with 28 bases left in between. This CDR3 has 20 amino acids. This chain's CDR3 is CASSLFLRGAGYSTRYGYTF. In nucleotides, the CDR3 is TGTGCCAGCAGTTTATTCCTCCGCGGTGCGGGGTACTCCACCCGCTATGGCTACACCTTC.

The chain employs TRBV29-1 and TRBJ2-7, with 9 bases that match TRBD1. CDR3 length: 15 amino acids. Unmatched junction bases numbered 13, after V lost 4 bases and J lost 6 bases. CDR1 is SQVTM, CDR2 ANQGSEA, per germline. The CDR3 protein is CSVVHRDRAPREQYF. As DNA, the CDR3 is TGCAGCGTTGTCCACCGGGACAGGGCGCCTCGCGAGCAGTACTTC.

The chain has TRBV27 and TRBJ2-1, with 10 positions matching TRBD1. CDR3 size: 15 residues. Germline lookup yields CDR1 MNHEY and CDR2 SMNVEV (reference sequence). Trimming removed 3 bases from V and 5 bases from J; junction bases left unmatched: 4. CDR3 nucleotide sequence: TGTGCCAGCAGTTTTGGGACAGGGGACAACAATGAGCAGTTCTTC. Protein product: CASSFGTGDNNEQFF.

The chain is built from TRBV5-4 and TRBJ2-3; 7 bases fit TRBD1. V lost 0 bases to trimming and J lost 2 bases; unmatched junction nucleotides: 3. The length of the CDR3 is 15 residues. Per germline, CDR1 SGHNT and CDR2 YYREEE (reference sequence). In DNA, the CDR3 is TGTGCCAGCAGCTTGGGTACAGGGGACACAGATACGCAGTATTTT. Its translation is CASSLGTGDTDTQYF.

CDR3 sequence reads: CASSIGGDYNEQFF. The CDR3 DNA is TGTGCCAGTAGTATTGGGGGGGATTACAATGAGCAGTTCTTC. This sequence joins TRBV19 and TRBJ2-1; 7 nucleotides agree with TRBD2. J gave up 4 bases and V 3 bases, and 3 bases lay outside the gene matches. Germline V gene lookup returns CDR1 LNHDA and CDR2 SQIVND (reference sequence). The CDR3 sequence is 14 residues long.

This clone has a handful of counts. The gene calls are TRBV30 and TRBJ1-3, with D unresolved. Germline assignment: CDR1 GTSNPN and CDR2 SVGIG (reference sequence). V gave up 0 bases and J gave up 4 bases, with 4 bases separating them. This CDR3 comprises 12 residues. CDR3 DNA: TGTGCCTGGAGTGTACAAGGAAACACCATATATTTT. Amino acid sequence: CAWSVQGNTIYF.